A single T cell receptor beta chain is shown here with its context. This clone showed up just a few times. This receptor's antigen is unknown. Per-base qualities were not stored, and no clone one base away is much larger. CDR1 and CDR2, per the germline V gene (reference sequence), are LNHDA and SQIVND. Between the V and J ends, shortened by 2 bases and 5 bases respectively, the junction contains 3 bases. The CDR3 runs 12 amino acids, cysteine and phenylalanine included. The retained sequence is limited to the CDR3, 36 bases, with the frame set at the first base. The sample comes from a study of T cell repertoires in ileal Crohn's disease (dated by TCRdb to the late 2010s). About the full investigation: The median duration of disease was roughly 8.2 years, and at the time of surgery 35% to 45% of patients were active smokers. All patients had surgery for a complication: stricturing disease in approximately 61% and penetrating disease in 39%. Roughly half of the patients were given postoperative therapy, with approximately 18 on anti-TNF agents and roughly twelve on thiopurines. The M6 samples were biopsies of the neoterminal ileum collected during postoperative colonoscopy. TCR repertoire analysis was performed in approximately 52 Crohn's disease patients drawn from a prospective multicentre cohort. The study was conducted in parallel with a multicentre cohort built to find predictors of early endoscopic recurrence after ileocolonic resection. A Rutgeerts score above i0 was used to define endoscopic postoperative recurrence. A total of approximately 170 mucosal samples from 57 patients were sequenced, collected from several sites on the surgical specimen as well as at postoperative endoscopy.

Summary of the overall study and its limitations: Compared with CD4 T cells, sorted CD8 T cells contained more high-frequency clones, which suggests that the mucosal expansions were mostly CD8. A significantly higher proportion of clonal expansions was observed in active smokers at surgery than in non-smokers (approximately 26% vs 17%, p=0.02). Postoperative endoscopy timing varied within the first year after surgery, with a median delay of about 7 months. Mucosal CD4 and CD8 T cells were sorted and sequenced only in a subgroup of patients, whose size was not stated. Endoscopic recurrence was found to be associated with higher high-frequency clone percentages at surgery, and recurrence was observed in all patients with clonality above 26.8% (18/57).

Roughly 0.55 micrograms of biopsy DNA per sample were submitted for commercial TCRB immunosequencing. A two-step, amplification bias-controlled multiplex PCR was used by Adaptive Biotechnology to amplify CDR3 regions from genomic DNA. The first PCR used primers for every V and J gene segment; the second PCR added barcodes and Illumina adapters. CDR3 libraries were sequenced using an Illumina instrument. On the authors' methods: The analysis used both the pipelines supplied by the vendor and custom analysis of the raw data in R/Bioconductor with R version 3.3.0. Clonality, ranging from 0 to 1, was calculated as the inverse of the normalised Shannon entropy of all productive clones. The repertoire share taken up by the top 100 clones defined high-frequency clones, and only clones that passed a 95% confidence test were kept. Repertoire diversity was measured with the Simpson index, and overlap between samples was measured with the Morisita-Horn index. Entries here come from immuneACCESS through TCRdb and include only in-frame sequences with V and J called. Some clones fail to appear in such tables; in the studies checked, an unresolved V gene covers under half of the shortfall, and the cause of the remainder is unknown. D and trimming come from the DNA, and the V and J calls and clone size come from that table. Within this sample are roughly 62,000 clones, with roughly 89% of them counted one time only. The biggest ten clones account for around 2% of the sample.

The time point tag for this specimen amounts to: neoterminal ileum biopsy at postoperative endoscopy, about 6 months after surgery. Eligible patients were adults with ileal or ileocolonic Crohn's disease who had an indication for ileocolonic resection. Whole ileal mucosal biopsies were kept frozen at -80 degrees C prior to DNA extraction. Genomic DNA was extracted from frozen whole biopsies with a TRizol-based method and quantified on a NanoDrop 2000 spectrophotometer. The chain uses TRBV19 and TRBJ2-2, with the identity of the D gene unclear. The receptor was isolated from an adult with Crohn's disease. The source material was ileal tissue. This receptor carries the CDR3 CASSIRTGELFF. Read as DNA, the sequence is TGTGCCAGTAGTATACGGACCGGGGAGCTGTTTTTT. With the portions outside the CDR3 filled from the reference TRBV19 and TRBJ2-2 genes, the complete variable region becomes DGGITQSPKYLFRKEGQNVTLSCEQNLNHDAMYWYRQDPGQGLRLIYYSQIVNDFQKGDIAEGYSVSREKKESFPLTVTSAQKNPTAFYLCASSIRTGELFFGEGSRLTVL.